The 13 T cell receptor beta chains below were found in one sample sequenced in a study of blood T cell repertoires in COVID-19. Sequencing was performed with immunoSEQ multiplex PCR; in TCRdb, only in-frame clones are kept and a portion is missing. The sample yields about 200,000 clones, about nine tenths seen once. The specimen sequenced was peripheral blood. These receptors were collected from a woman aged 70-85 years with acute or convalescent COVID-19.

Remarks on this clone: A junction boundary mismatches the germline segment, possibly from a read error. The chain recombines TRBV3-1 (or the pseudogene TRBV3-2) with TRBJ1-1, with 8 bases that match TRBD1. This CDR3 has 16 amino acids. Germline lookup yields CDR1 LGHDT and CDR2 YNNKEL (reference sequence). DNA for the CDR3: TGTGCCAGCGGCCAATCTACAGGGGGAAGGAGTACTGAAGCTTTCTTT. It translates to CASGQSTGGRSTEAFF.

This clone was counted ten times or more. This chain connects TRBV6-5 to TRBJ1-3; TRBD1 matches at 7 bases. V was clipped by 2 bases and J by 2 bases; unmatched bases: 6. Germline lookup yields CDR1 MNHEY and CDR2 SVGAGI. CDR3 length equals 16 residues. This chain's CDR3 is CASSYSTGVAGNTIYF. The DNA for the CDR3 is TGTGCCAGCAGTTACAGTACAGGGGTAGCTGGAAACACCATATATTTT.

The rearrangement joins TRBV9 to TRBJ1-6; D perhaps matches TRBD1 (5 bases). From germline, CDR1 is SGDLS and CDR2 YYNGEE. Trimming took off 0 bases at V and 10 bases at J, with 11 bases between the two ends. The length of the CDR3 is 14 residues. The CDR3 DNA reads TGTGCCAGCAGCGTAGGTCAGGGTGCGTCACCCCTCCACTTT. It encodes CASSVGQGASPLHF.

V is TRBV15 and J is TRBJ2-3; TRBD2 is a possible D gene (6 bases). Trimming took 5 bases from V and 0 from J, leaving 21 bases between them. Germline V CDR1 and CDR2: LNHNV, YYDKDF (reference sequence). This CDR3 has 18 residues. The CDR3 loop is CATSLGRGRRLSTDTQYF. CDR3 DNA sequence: TGTGCCACCAGCCTTGGGCGGGGCCGCCGGTTGAGCACAGATACGCAGTATTTT.

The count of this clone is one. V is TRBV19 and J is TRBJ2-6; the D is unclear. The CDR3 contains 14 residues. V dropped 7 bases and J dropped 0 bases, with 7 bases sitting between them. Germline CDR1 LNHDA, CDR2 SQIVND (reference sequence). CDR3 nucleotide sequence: TGTGCCAGTACCCCTACCTCTGGGGCCAACGTCCTGACTTTC. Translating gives CASTPTSGANVLTF. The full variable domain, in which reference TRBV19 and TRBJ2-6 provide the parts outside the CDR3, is DGGITQSPKYLFRKEGQNVTLSCEQNLNHDAMYWYRQDPGQGLRLIYYSQIVNDFQKGDIAEGYSVSREKKESFPLTVTSAQKNPTAFYLCASTPTSGANVLTFGAGSRLTVL.

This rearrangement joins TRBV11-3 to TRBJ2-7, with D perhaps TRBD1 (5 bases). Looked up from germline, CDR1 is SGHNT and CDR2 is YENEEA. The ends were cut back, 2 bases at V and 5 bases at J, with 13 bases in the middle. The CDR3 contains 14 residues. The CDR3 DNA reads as TGTGCCAGCAGCTTATTTGGCAGGGCCGACGAGCAGTACTTC. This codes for CASSLFGRADEQYF.

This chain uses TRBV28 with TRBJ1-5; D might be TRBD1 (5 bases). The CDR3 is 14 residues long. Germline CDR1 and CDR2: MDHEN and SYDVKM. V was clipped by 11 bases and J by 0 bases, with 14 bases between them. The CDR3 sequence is CAASGQLSNQPQHF. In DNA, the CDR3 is TGTGCCGCCTCAGGGCAGCTTAGCAATCAGCCCCAGCATTTT. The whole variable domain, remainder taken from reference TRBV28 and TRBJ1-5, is DVKVTQSSRYLVKRTGEKVFLECVQDMDHENMFWYRQDPGLGLRLIYFSYDVKMKEKGDIPEGYSVSREKKERFSLILESASTNQTSMYLCAASGQLSNQPQHFGDGTRLSIL.

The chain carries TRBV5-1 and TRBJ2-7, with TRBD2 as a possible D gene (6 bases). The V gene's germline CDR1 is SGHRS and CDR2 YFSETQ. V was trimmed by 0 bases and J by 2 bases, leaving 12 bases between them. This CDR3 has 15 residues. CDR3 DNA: TGCGCCAGCAGCTTGGAGGGCGGGGCCGCCTACGAGCAGTACTTC. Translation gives CASSLEGGAAYEQYF.

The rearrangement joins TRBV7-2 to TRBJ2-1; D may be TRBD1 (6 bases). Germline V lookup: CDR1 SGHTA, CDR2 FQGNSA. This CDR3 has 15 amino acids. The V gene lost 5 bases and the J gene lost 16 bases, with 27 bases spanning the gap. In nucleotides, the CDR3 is TGTGCCAGCAGCCAAGGGGGATTGACCTCTTCATATTTCTTCTTC. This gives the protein CASSQGGLTSSYFFF.

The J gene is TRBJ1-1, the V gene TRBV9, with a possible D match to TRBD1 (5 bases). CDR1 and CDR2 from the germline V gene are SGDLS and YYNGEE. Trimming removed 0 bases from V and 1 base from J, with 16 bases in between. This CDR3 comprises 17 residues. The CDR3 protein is CASSVGAGIKSNTEAFF. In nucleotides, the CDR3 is TGTGCCAGCAGCGTAGGGGCAGGGATCAAGTCGAACACTGAAGCTTTCTTT.

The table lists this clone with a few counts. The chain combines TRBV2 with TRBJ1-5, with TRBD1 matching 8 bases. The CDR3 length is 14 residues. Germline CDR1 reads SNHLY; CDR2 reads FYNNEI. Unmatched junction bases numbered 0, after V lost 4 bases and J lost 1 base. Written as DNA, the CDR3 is TGTGCCAGCAGTGGACAGGGGAGCAATCAGCCCCAGCATTTT. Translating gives CASSGQGSNQPQHF.

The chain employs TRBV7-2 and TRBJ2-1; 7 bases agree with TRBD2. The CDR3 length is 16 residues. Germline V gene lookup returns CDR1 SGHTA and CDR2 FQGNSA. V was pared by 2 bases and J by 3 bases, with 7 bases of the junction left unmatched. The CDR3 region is CASSLSGRASYNEQFF. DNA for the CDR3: TGTGCCAGCAGCTTAAGTGGGAGGGCCAGCTACAATGAGCAGTTCTTC.

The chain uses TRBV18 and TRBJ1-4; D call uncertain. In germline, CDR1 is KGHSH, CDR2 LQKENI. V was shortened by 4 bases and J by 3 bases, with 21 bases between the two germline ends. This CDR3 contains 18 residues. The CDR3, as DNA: TGTGCCAGCTCACTCCTTTCTACCCCCGGGAGGCCTAATGAAAAACTGTTTTTT. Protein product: CASSLLSTPGRPNEKLFF.